This T cell receptor (beta chain) was identified during a study of cytomegalovirus exposure and HLA in healthy donors. Vbeta (60) and Jbeta (13) primers were used in the PCR. Clones were sequenced by immunoSEQ multiplex PCR, and TCRdb holds only the in-frame ones, with some missing. This table holds under 130,000 clones, approximately 81% found once. The sample consisted of PBMCs. The sequence was collected from a man aged 30 to 39 in good health and CMV-seronegative.

CDR3 nucleotides: TGTGCCAGCAGCCCCGAGAGGACACAATACTATGGCTACACCTTC. It is translated as CASSPERTQYYGYTF. V gene TRBV9 combines with J gene TRBJ1-2, with a tentative D call TRBD1 (5 bases). The CDR3 extends over 15 amino acids. The germline V and J ends were trimmed by 4 bases and 3 bases, with 16 bases remaining between them. Per the germline V gene, CDR1 is SGDLS and CDR2 is YYNGEE. The whole variable domain, remainder taken from reference TRBV9 and TRBJ1-2, is DSGVTQTPKHLITATGQRVTLRCSPRSGDLSVYWYQQSLDQGLQFLIQYYNGEERAKGNILERFSAQQFPDLHSELNLSSLELGDSALYFCASSPERTQYYGYTFGSGTRLTVV.